This TCR beta chain was profiled in a study of OX40 agonist ivuxolimab in advanced cancers. Looking at the study overall: One hepatocellular carcinoma and a couple of cutaneous melanoma patients partially responded. Study results and caveats: Certain nonresponders additionally had low normalized T-cell clonal expansion.

CDR3 length: 13 residues. Germline CDR1 is SGHVS and CDR2 is FNYEAQ. Trimming took off 5 bases at V and 7 bases at J, with 14 bases between the two ends. The data were produced by immunoSEQ multiplex PCR, yet TCRdb's version contains in-frame clones alone and is incomplete. The sample lists 70,000 to 75,000 clones, 82% occurring once. Of note for this clone: Its antigen is not identified.

The sequence was obtained from an adult with an advanced solid tumor such as melanoma, head and neck, liver or kidney cancer. The V gene is TRBV7-6, the J gene TRBJ2-5; D is perhaps TRBD1 (6 bases). The specimen was CD4+ or CD8+ T cells sorted from blood, collected in a trial of the OX40 agonist ivuxolimab. In DNA, the CDR3 is TGTGCCAGCAGCGCTAGTCGAGGGGGGACCCAGTACTTC. Protein product: CASSASRGGTQYF.